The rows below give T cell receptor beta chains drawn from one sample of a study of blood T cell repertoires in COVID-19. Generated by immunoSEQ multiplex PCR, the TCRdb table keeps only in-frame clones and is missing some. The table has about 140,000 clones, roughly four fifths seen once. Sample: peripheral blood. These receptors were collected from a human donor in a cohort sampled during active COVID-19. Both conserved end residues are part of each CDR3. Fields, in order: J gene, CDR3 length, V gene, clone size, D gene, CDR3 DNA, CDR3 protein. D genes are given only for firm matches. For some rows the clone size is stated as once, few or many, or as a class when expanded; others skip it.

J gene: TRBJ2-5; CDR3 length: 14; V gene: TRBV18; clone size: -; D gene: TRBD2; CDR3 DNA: TGTGCCAGCTCACCGCCTAGCGGGGGAACGACCCAGTACTTC; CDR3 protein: CASSPPSGGTTQYF
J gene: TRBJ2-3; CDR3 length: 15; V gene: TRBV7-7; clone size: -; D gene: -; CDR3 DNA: TGTGCTAGCAGCTTAGCAGGGGGGGCTCCAGATACGCAGTATTTT; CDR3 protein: CASSLAGGAPDTQYF
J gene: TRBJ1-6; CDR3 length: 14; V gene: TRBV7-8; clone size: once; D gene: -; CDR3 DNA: TGTGCCAGCAGCTTAGGGCGGGAGGATTATCCCCTCCACTTT; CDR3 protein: CASSLGREDYPLHF
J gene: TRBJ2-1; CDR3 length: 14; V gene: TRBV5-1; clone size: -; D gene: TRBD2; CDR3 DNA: TGCGCCAGCAATTTGGTAGCGGGGGAGGTTGGGCAGTTCTTC; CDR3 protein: CASNLVAGEVGQFF
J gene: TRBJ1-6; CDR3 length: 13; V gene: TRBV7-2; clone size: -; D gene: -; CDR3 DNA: TGTGCCAGCAGCCCCCCCGGCCGGGCACCCCTCCACTTT; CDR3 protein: CASSPPGRAPLHF
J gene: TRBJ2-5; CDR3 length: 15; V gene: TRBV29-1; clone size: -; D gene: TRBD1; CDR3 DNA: TGCAGCGTGGGGACAGGGGGCAGGGGGCAAGAGACCCAGTACTTC; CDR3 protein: CSVGTGGRGQETQYF
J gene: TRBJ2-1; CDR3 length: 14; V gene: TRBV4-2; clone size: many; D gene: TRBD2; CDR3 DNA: TGTGCCAGCAGCCCTAGCGGAACCTACAATGAGCAGTTCTTC; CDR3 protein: CASSPSGTYNEQFF
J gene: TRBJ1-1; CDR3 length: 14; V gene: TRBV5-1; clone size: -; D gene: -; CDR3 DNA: TGCGCCAGCAGCTTGGAAGCTCCAAACACTGAAGCTTTCTTT; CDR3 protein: CASSLEAPNTEAFF
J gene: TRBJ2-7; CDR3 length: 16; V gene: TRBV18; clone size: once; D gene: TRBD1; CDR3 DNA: TGTGCCAGCTCACCCACCGGGACAGGGGCAACCTACGAGCAGTACTTC; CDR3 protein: CASSPTGTGATYEQYF
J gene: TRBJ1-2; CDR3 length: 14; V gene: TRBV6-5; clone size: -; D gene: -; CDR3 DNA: TGTGCCAGCAGTTACTCTCAGGCAAACGGTGGCTACACCTTC; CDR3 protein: CASSYSQANGGYTF
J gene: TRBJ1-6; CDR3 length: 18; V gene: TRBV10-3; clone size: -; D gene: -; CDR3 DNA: TGTGCCATCAGTGAGTCGCGACAAAAGAGCTCCTATAATTCACCCCTCCACTTT; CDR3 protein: CAISESRQKSSYNSPLHF
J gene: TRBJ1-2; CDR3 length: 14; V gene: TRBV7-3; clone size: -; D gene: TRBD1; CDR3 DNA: TGTGCCAGCAGTCGGGACAGGGGGAACTATGGCTACACCTTC; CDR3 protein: CASSRDRGNYGYTF
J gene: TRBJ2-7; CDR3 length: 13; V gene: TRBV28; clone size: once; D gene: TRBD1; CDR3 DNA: TGTGCCAGCCGAGGGGGCCCTACCTACGAGCAGTACTTC; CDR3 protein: CASRGGPTYEQYF
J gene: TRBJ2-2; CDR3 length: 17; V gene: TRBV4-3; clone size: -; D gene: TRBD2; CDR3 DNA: TGCGCCAGCAGCCAAGATCCGGCGGGGGGCCGGGTCGGGGAGCTGTTTTTT; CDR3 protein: CASSQDPAGGRVGELFF
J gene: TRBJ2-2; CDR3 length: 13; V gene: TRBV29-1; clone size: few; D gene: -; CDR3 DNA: TGCAGCGTTGATATGGGCCTCACCGGGGAGCTGTTTTTT; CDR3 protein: CSVDMGLTGELFF
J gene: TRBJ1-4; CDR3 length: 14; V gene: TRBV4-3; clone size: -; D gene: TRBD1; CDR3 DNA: TGCGCCAGCAGCCCGACAGGGAGGAATGAAAAACTGTTTTTT; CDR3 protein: CASSPTGRNEKLFF
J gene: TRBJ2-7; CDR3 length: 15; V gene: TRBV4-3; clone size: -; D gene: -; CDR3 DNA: TGCGCCAGCAGCCAAGATACGGGGATGCGCTACGAGCAGTACTTC; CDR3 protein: CASSQDTGMRYEQYF
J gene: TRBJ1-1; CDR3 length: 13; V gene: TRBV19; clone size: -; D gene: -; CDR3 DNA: TGTGCCAGTAGGGACACCCCGAACACTGAAGCTTTCTTT; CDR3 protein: CASRDTPNTEAFF
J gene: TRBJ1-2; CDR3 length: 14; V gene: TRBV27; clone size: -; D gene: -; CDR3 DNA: TGTGCCAGCAGTTTAAAAGGGGGTAACTATGGCTACACCTTC; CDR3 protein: CASSLKGGNYGYTF
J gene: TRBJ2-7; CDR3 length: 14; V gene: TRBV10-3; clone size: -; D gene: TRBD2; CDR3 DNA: TGTGCCATCAGTCCACTAGCGGGGGTCTACGAGCAGTACTTC; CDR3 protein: CAISPLAGVYEQYF
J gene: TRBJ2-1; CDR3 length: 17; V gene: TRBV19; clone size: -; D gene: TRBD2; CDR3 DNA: TGTGCCAGTAGTATAGAACTGACTAGCGGGGTGGATTATGAGCAGTTCTTC; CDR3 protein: CASSIELTSGVDYEQFF
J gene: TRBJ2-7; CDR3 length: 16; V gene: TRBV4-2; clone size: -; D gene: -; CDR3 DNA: TGTGCCAGCAGCCAAGGATCTGGTGGACAATCCTACGAGCAGTACTTC; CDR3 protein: CASSQGSGGQSYEQYF
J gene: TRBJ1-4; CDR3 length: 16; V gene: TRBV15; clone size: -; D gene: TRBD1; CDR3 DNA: TGTGCCACCAGCAGAGATGCGACAGGGATAAATGAAAAACTGTTTTTT; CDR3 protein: CATSRDATGINEKLFF
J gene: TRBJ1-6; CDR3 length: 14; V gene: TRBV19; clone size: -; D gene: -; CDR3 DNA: TGTGCCAGTAGTCCTCGACAGCCTAATTCACCCCTCCACTTT; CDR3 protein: CASSPRQPNSPLHF
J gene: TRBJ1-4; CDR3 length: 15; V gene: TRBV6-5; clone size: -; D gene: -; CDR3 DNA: TGTGCCAGCAGTCTGCAGGGAAAAAGTAATGAAAAACTGTTTTTT; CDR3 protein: CASSLQGKSNEKLFF
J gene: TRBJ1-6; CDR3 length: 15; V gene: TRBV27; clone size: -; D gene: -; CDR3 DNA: TGTGCCAGCAGTTTATCCGGACAGCCGCGATCACCCCTCCACTTT; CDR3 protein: CASSLSGQPRSPLHF
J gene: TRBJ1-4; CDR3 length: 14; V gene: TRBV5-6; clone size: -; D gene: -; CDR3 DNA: TGTGCCAGCAGCTTTTCAGACAGTAATGAAAAACTGTTTTTT; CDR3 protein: CASSFSDSNEKLFF
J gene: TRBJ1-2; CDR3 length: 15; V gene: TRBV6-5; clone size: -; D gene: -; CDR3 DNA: TGTGCCAGCAGTTACTCAACAGGGTCTAACTATGGCTACACCTTC; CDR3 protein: CASSYSTGSNYGYTF
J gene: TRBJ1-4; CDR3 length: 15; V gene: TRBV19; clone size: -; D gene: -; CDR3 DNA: TGTGCCAGTAGTATTACGGCGGGAGTTAATGAAAAACTGTTTTTT; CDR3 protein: CASSITAGVNEKLFF
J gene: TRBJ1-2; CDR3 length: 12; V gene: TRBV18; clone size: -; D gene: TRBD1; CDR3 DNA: TGTGCCAGCTCTTCCGACAGGGGCGGCTACACCTTC; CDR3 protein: CASSSDRGGYTF
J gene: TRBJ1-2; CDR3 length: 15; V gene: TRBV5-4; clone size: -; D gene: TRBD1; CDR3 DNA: TGTGCCAGCAGCCCGGGACAGCGGAGTAACTATGGCTACACCTTC; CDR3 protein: CASSPGQRSNYGYTF
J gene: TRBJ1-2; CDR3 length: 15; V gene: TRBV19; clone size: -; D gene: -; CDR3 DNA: TGTGCCAGTAGCCCAACAGGGTTGCCTAACTATGGCTACACCTTC; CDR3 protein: CASSPTGLPNYGYTF
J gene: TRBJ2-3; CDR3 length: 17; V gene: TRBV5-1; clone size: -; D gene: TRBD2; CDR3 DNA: TGCGCCAGCAGCCGTTCGGGACTAGCGGGGGCCACAGATACGCAGTATTTT; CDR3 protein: CASSRSGLAGATDTQYF
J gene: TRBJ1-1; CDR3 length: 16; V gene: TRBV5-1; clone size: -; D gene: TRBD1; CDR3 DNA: TGCGCCAGCAGCCCCGTCACAGGGGGCGAGGGCACTGAAGCTTTCTTT; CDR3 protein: CASSPVTGGEGTEAFF
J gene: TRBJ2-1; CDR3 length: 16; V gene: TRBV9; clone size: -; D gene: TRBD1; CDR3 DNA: TGTGCCAGCAGCACAACACACTTACAGGGGGTGAGTGAGCAGTTCTTC; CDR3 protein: CASSTTHLQGVSEQFF
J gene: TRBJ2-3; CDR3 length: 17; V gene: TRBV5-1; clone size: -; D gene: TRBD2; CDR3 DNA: TGCGCCAGCAGTCCTGGCGGTAGCGGGGGGGCCGTAGATACGCAGTATTTT; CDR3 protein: CASSPGGSGGAVDTQYF
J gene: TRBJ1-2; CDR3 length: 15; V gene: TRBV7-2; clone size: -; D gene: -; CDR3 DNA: TGTGCCAGCAGCCCACAGGGCCCTGGAGGCTATGGCTACACCTTC; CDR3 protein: CASSPQGPGGYGYTF
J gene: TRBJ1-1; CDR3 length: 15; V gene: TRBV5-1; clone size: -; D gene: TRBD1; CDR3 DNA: TGCGCCAGCAGCTCCAATACAGGGGCGAACACTGAAGCTTTCTTT; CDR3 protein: CASSSNTGANTEAFF
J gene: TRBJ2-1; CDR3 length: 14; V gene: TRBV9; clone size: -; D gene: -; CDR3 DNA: TGTGCCAGCGGAGGTGTAGGCTCCTACAATGAGCAGTTCTTC; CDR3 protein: CASGGVGSYNEQFF
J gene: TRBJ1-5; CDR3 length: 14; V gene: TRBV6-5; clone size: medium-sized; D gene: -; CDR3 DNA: TGTGCCAGCAGTCTGAAGGGAGACAATCAGCCCCAGCATTTT; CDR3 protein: CASSLKGDNQPQHF
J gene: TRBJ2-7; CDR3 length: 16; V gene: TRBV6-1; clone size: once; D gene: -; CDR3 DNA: TGTGCCAGCAGTGCGGGACACCTTTCGACGAGCTACGAGCAGTACTTC; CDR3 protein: CASSAGHLSTSYEQYF
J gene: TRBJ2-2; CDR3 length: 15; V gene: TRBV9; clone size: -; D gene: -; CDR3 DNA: TGTGCCAGCAGCGTAACAGGGAGGGGCACCGGGGAGCTGTTTTTT; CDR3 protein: CASSVTGRGTGELFF
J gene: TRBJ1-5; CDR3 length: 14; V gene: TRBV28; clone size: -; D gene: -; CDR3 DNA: TGTGCCAGCAGTTTATCGGCGGGCAATCAGCCCCAGCATTTT; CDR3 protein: CASSLSAGNQPQHF
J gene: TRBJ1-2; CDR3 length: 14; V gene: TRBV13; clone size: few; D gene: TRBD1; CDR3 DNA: TGTGCCAGCAGCCTGAGGGACAGGGGCTATGGCTACACCTTC; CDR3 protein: CASSLRDRGYGYTF
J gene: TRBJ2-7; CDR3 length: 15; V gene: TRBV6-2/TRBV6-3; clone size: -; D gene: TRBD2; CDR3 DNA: TGTGCCAGCAGCTATAGGATCACGGGAGGCAACGAGCAGTACTTC; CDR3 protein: CASSYRITGGNEQYF
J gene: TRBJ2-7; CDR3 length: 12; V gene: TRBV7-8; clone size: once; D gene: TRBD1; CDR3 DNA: TGTGCCAGCAGCCCCGGGACAGGGACTCAGTACTTC; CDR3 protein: CASSPGTGTQYF
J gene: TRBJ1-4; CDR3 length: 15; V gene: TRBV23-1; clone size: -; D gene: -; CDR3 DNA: TGCGCCAGCAGTCAATCTATCGGGGTTAGGGAAAAACTGTTTTTT; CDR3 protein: CASSQSIGVREKLFF
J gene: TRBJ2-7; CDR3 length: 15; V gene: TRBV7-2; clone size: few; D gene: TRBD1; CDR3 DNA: TGTGCCAGCAGCGTAGGACAGGGAGCGTCCTACGAGCAGTACTTC; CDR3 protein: CASSVGQGASYEQYF
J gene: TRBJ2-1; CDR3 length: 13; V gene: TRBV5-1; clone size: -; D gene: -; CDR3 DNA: TGCGCCAGCACTAACCCAGGGTTCGATGAGCAGTTCTTC; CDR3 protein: CASTNPGFDEQFF
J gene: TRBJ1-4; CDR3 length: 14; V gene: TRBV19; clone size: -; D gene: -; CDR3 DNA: TGTGCCAGTAGTACGACAGGTACTAATGAAAAACTGTTTTTT; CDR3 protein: CASSTTGTNEKLFF
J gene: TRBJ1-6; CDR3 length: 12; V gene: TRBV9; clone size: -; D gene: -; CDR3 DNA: TGTGCCAGCAGCACCCCGGGTTCACCCCTCCACTTT; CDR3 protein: CASSTPGSPLHF
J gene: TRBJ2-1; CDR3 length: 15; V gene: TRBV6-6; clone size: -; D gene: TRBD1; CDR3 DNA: TGTGCCAGCAGCCAACAGGGGGCAAAGTACAATGAGCAGTTCTTC; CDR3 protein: CASSQQGAKYNEQFF
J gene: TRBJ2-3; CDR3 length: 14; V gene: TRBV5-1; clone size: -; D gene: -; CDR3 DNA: TGCGCCAGCAGCTTAAACGAGGGCACAGATACGCAGTATTTT; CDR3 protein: CASSLNEGTDTQYF
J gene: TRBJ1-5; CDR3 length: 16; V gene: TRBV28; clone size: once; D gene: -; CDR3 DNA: TGTGCCAGCAGTTCTGGGGGGGTAGGTAGCAATCAGCCCCAGCATTTT; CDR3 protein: CASSSGGVGSNQPQHF
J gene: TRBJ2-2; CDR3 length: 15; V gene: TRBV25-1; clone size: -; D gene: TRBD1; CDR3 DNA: TGTGCCAGCAGTGGATGGACAGGGGTTGGCGGGGAGCTGTTTTTT; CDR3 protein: CASSGWTGVGGELFF
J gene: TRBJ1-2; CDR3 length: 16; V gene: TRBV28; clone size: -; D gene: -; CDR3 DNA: TGTGCCAGCAGGGCCCCAGGGTCCACAGCTAACTATGGCTACACCTTC; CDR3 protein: CASRAPGSTANYGYTF
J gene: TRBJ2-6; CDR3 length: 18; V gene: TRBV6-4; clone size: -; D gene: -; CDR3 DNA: TGTGCCAGCAGTGCCCAAACAGGGTATGGCCCTGGGGCCAACGTCCTGACTTTC; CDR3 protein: CASSAQTGYGPGANVLTF
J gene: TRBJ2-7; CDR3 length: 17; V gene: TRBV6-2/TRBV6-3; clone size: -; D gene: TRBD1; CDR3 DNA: TGTGCCAGCAGTTCACTGTTCCCCGACAGGGGCATCTACGAGCAGTACTTC; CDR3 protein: CASSSLFPDRGIYEQYF
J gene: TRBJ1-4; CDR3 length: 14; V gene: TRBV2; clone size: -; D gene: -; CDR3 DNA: TGTGCCAGCAGTGTGGGGGGTACTAATGAAAAACTGTTTTTT; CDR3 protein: CASSVGGTNEKLFF
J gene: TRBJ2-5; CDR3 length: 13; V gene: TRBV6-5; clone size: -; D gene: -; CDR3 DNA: TGTGCCAGCATGCGGGGGCGGAGGGAGACCCAGTACTTC; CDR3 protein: CASMRGRRETQYF